This T cell receptor (beta chain) emerged from a study of T cell responses to AZD1222 COVID-19 vaccine (dated by TCRdb to the early 2020s). For the study in its entirety: A total of approximately 250 trial participants underwent TCR sequencing, of whom approximately 200 had received two doses of AZD1222 and roughly 26 had received two doses of the MenACWY control vaccine. Trial participants were enrolled by age into 18-55, 56-69 and 70-plus year subgroups, with about 150, 28 and 57 TCR-sequenced participants respectively. Here is what the overall study found, with its caveats: In the small 56-69-year group, the increase in depth fell short of significance, most likely because of low power. Nearly half of unique spike-specific TCRs reportedly recognized epitopes outside regions mutated in the B.1.351 and B.1.1.7 variants. A significant rise in spike-specific TCR breadth and depth was observed after two AZD1222 doses relative to day 0 and relative to MenACWY recipients. Conclusions about previously exposed vaccinees are limited, since just a handful of AZD1222 recipients were seropositive for SARS-CoV-2 at baseline. Because no samples from the day 14 peak response were available, repertoires could be characterized only after the peak T cell response. The whole spike protein was spanned by vaccine-associated CD4 TCRs, and dominant responses were seen in regions 160-218 and 743-854. Most participants were white British and females outnumbered males, and the authors suggested that clonal diversity may have been underestimated.

This clone has just one count. The antigen this receptor binds is unknown. No base qualities exist here, and no much larger clone lies one base off it. CDR1 SGHTA and CDR2 FQGNSA were looked up in the germline V gene. V is cut by 1 base and J by 5 bases, and the space between the germline ends is 8 bases. There are 13 amino acids in the CDR3, from cysteine to phenylalanine inclusive. The retained sequence is limited to the CDR3, 39 bases, with the frame set at the first base. This specimen's time point label, per the study, means: about 28 days (+/-7) after the second vaccine dose. Because spike-specific TCR depth and breadth did not differ between the two schedules, AZD1222 recipients who got a second dose at roughly 4 weeks were pooled with those who got a second dose at roughly 12 weeks. Vaccinee samples came from UK trials COV001 and COV002, including a single-blind randomized controlled phase 2/3 trial of AZD1222 (ChAdOx1 nCoV-19) in healthy adults. Trial participant PBMC samples were collected at day 0 and day 28 after the second dose for TCRbeta chain sequencing.

The CDR3 regions of human TCRbeta chains were subjected to immunosequencing. In the source study's methods: TCRs in the repertoires were compared against a reference library of SARS-CoV-2-specific TCRs that had been generated with the MIRA antigen-specificity platform. Breadth meant the fraction of unique TCRs that were SARS-CoV-2-associated, whereas depth meant the fraction of total T cells that were SARS-CoV-2-associated. Each spike-specific TCR was assigned to its reactive spike region and to a CD4 or CD8 class using the MIRA data. Log10-transformed breadth and depth values were compared by one-way ANOVA with Sidak's multiple comparisons tests. This is the immuneACCESS table as TCRdb keeps it, with only in-frame sequences that have V and J called. A part of the clones is gone; compared with another copy, unresolved V genes explain less than half, and the rest is unexplained. V, J and clone size are taken as reported in that table, and D and trimming were inferred from the DNA itself. The sample table shows about 75,000 clones, and around 87% are seen once. The ten largest clones take up around 20% of the sample.

The TCR was taken from an adult who received the AZD1222 COVID-19 vaccine. The source material was peripheral blood, sampled 28 days after the second AZD1222 dose. Rearrangement joined TRBV7-2 to TRBJ1-1, with no confidently assigned D gene. The CDR3 in this case is CASSLGKSTEAFF. The DNA sequence is TGTGCCAGCAGCTTAGGGAAAAGTACTGAAGCTTTCTTT.